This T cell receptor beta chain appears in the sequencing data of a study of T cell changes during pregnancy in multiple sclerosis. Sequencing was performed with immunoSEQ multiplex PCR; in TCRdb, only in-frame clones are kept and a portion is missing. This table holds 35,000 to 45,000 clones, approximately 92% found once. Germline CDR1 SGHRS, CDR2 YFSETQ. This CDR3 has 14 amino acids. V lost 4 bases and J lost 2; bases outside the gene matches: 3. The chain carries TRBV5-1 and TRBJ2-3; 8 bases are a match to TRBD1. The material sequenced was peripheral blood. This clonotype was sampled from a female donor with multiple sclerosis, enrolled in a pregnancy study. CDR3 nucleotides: TGCGCCAGCAGCCAGACAGGGGCCACAGATACGCAGTATTTT. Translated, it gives CASSQTGATDTQYF.